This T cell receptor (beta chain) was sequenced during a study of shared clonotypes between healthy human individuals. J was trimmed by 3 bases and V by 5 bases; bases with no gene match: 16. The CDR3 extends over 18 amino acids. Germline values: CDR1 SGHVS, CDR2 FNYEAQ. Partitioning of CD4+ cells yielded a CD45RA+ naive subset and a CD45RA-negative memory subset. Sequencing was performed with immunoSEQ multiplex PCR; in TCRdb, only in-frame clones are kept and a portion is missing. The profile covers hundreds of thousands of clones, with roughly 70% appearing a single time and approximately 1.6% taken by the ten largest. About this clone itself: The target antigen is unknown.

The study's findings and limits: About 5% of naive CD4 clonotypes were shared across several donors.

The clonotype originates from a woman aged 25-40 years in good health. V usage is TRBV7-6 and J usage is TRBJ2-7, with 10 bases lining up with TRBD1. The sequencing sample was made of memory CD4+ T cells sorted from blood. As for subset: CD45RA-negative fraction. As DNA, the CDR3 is TGTGCCAGCAGCCCATCTCAGACCGGGACAGGGGTTCTCTACGAGCAGTACTTC. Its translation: CASSPSQTGTGVLYEQYF.